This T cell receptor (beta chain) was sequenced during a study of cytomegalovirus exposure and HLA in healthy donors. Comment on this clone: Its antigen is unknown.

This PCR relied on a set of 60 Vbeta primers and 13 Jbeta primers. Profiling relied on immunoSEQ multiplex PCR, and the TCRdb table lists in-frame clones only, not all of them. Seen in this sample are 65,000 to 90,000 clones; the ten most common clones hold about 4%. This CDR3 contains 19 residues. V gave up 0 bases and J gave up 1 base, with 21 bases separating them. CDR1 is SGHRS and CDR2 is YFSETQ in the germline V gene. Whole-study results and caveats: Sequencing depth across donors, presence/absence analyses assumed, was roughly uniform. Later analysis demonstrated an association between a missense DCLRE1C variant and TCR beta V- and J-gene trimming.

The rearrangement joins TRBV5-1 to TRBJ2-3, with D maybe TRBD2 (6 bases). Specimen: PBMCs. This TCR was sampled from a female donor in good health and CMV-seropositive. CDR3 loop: CASSLAGTAGARGTDTQYF. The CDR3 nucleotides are TGCGCCAGCAGCTTGGCCGGGACTGCGGGCGCCCGGGGCACAGATACGCAGTATTTT.